These 5 T cell receptor beta chains were sequenced from one sample in a study of shared clonotypes between healthy human individuals. The assay was immunoSEQ multiplex PCR, and TCRdb's table has in-frame clones only and misses some. This table has about a million clones, approximately 80% appearing once. The sequenced sample was memory CD4+ T cells sorted from blood. Subset here: CD45RA-negative fraction. Receptors were obtained from a man between 18 and 35 years old in good health.

The chain is built from TRBV6-1 and TRBJ1-1; TRBD1 is a possible D gene (5 bases). The V gene lost 6 bases and the J gene lost 0 bases, with 14 bases spanning the gap. This CDR3 is built from 15 residues. The germline CDR1 and CDR2 sequences are MNHNS and SASEGT. The CDR3 reads CASSVSPTVNTEAFF. DNA for the CDR3: TGTGCCAGCAGCGTATCCCCGACAGTGAACACTGAAGCTTTCTTT.

For this clone: The same CDR3 can be traced to other DNA sequences in this sample. The chain carries TRBV30 and TRBJ2-5; no firm D call. Germline V lookup: CDR1 GTSNPN, CDR2 SVGIG (reference sequence). CDR3 length: 10 amino acids. The ends were cut back, 5 bases at V and 1 base at J, with 2 bases in the middle. Here the CDR3 DNA reads TGTGCCTGGGGCCAAGAGACCCAGTACTTC. It encodes CAWGQETQYF.

V gene TRBV5-1 combines with J gene TRBJ2-7, with D maybe TRBD2 (7 bases). Trimming cost V 5 bases and J 0 bases, with 15 bases left between them. Per germline, CDR1 SGHRS and CDR2 YFSETQ. The CDR3 loop spans 15 amino acids. In DNA form, the CDR3 reads TGCGCCAGCAGAACCGGGGGCGGGAGCTCCTACGAGCAGTACTTC. Protein sequence: CASRTGGGSSYEQYF.

The CDR3: CASSGRQGNTEAFF. The CDR3 nucleotides read TGTGCCAGCAGCGGGAGACAGGGAAACACTGAAGCTTTCTTT. This chain uses TRBV5-6 with TRBJ1-1; 7 nucleotides align to TRBD1. The CDR3 is 14 residues long. V shed 4 bases and J 2 bases; nucleotides not matched to a gene: 5. Germline-derived CDR1 and CDR2 are SGHDT and YYEEEE.

The V and J genes are TRBV11-3 and TRBJ1-3; D call uncertain. The germline V and J ends were trimmed by 5 bases and 0 bases, with 11 bases remaining between them. This CDR3 is 15 amino acids long. CDR1 and CDR2 from the germline V gene are SGHNT and YENEEA. CDR3 DNA sequence: TGTGCCAGCAGCCACCGGACGAGCTCTGGAAACACCATATATTTT. Its translation: CASSHRTSSGNTIYF.